The present T cell receptor (beta chain) was sequenced within a study of blood T cell repertoires in COVID-19. The CDR3 extends over 15 amino acids. CDR1 SGHTA and CDR2 FQGNSA come from the germline V gene. The germline V and J ends were trimmed by 1 base and 5 bases, with 11 bases remaining between them. The authors' processing: Amplification with reference gene primers provided the estimates of nucleated cell counts. The protocol was immunoSEQ multiplex PCR, while the TCRdb copy is restricted to in-frame clones and leaves out a portion. V and J calls and clone size come straight from that table; D and trimming were deduced from the DNA. The sample contains 120,000 or so clones, around 83% of which appear only once. The count of this clone is one.

This receptor was taken from a man older than 75 with active or convalescent COVID-19. The chain combines TRBV7-2 with TRBJ1-4; D call uncertain. The source material was peripheral blood. The DNA of the CDR3 is TGTGCCAGCAGCTTAGGCCGCGGAGAGAATGAAAAACTGTTTTTT. This translates into CASSLGRGENEKLFF.